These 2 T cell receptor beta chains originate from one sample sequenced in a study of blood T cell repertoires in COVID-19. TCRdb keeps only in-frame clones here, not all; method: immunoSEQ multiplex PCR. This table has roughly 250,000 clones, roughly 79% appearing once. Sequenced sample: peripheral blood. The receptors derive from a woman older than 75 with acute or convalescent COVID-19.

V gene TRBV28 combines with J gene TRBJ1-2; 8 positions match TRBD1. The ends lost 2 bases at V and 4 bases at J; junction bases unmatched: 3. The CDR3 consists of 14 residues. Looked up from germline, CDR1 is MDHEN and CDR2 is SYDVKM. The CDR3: CASSLTGGRYGYTF. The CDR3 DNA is TGTGCCAGCAGTTTAACAGGGGGTCGCTATGGCTACACCTTC.

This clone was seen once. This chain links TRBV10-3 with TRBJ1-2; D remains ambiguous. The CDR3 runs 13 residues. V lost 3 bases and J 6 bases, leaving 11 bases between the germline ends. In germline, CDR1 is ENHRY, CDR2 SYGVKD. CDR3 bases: TGTGCCATCAGTGACCCCGGAGGGAATGGCTACACCTTC. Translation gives CAISDPGGNGYTF.